The entry below gives a single TCR beta chain sequence along with its context. Its antigen is currently unknown. Notes on the study in general: Tumor memory CD4+ T cell TCR gene usage was found to cluster with blood and lymph node memory CD4+ cells and with lymph node naive CD4+ cells.

Constant-region reverse primers amplified full-length variable regions, followed by semi-nested Nested Universal Primer A PCR. TCRdb itself ran the 5' RACE reads through MiXCR, one entry per CDR3 protein. The table shows approximately 47,000 distinct CDR3 sequences, with 25% to 35% occurring only once. Naive CD4+ T cells were purified with Tregs depleted by CD25. This sequence was found in a female donor with breast cancer. Input material: naive CD4+ T cells sorted from blood. Subset defined: naive CD4+ T cells, CD4+CD45RA+CD25-.

CDR3 nucleotide sequence: TGTGCCAGCAGTAACAGGGGGACTGGCTACGAGCAGTACTTC. Residues: CASSNRGTGYEQYF. V is TRBV27 and J is TRBJ2-7, with 8 bases matching TRBD1. V lost 5 bases to trimming and J lost 3 bases; unmatched junction nucleotides: 6. This CDR3 is built from 14 residues. Germline values: CDR1 MNHEY, CDR2 SMNVEV (reference sequence).